These 27 T cell receptor beta chains were all obtained from the same sample, sequenced in a study of T cells in Graves' hyperthyroidism and ophthalmopathy. Researchers took RNA transcripts and amplified the TCR beta CDR3 regions from them. An initial round of RT-PCR targeting the TCR CDR3 relied on the HTBI primer set. In TCRdb, the multiplex PCR reads were re-called with MiXCR into one record per CDR3 protein. Of more than 300,000 distinct CDR3 sequences detected, over 10% appear once; the ten largest clones hold about 9.1%. The sequencing sample was made of blood. Receptor source: a young woman with Graves' hyperthyroidism.

This clonotype was seen many times. The chain employs TRBV7-9 and TRBJ1-1, with unresolved D. Germline loops: CDR1 SEHNR, CDR2 FQNEAQ (reference sequence). CDR3 length: 14 residues. Trimming removed 4 bases from V and 4 bases from J, with 13 bases in between. DNA for the CDR3: TGTGCCAGCAGCTCCGGACTTGCGGGCACTGAAGCTTTCTTT. It codes for CASSSGLAGTEAFF.

This clonotype was counted ten times or more. The chain recombines TRBV6-1 with TRBJ1-2; weak D call: TRBD1 (5 bases). Trimming took 6 bases from V and 5 from J, leaving 16 bases between them. Germline V gives CDR1 MNHNS, CDR2 SASEGT. The CDR3 covers 14 residues. The CDR3 nucleotides read TGTGCCAGCAGGTTTAGCGGGGAGGGGTATGGCTACACCTTC. Encoded protein: CASRFSGEGYGYTF.

This clonotype was counted at least ten times. This chain joins TRBV6-1 and TRBJ1-1; 9 bases align to TRBD1. The V and J ends lost 6 bases and 5 bases, in that order; junction bases with no gene match: 7. Germline CDR1 MNHNS, CDR2 SASEGT. This CDR3 is 14 amino acids long. Here the CDR3 reads CASSTDRGATEAFF. The CDR3 DNA is TGTGCCAGCAGCACAGACAGGGGGGCGACTGAAGCTTTCTTT.

This clonotype was detected many times. The rearrangement uses TRBV5-5 and TRBJ2-7; D is possibly TRBD1 (7 bases). V lost 4 bases, J lost 0 bases, and 14 bases lay in between. The CDR3 spans 15 residues. Germline-derived CDR1 and CDR2 are SGHKS and YYEKEE (reference sequence). The CDR3 DNA reads TGTGCCAGCAGCCCCGGGCGGGACAGCTCCTACGAGCAGTACTTC. It specifies CASSPGRDSSYEQYF.

Ten or more counts support this clonotype. V is TRBV11-2 and J is TRBJ2-7, with D maybe TRBD1 (6 bases). Trimming stripped 4 bases from V and 4 bases from J, with 8 bases between. CDR1 SGHAT and CDR2 FQNNGV come from the germline V gene. The CDR3 sequence is 12 residues long. The CDR3, as DNA: TGTGCCAGCAGCTCAGGGGAGTACGAGCAGTACTTC. Its translation is CASSSGEYEQYF.

This clonotype was observed a few times. The chain is built from TRBV6-8 and TRBJ1-1; TRBD1 might be the D (6 bases). The V end was cut by 3 bases, the J end by 9 bases, with 14 bases between. This CDR3 has 13 amino acids. The V gene's germline CDR1 is MNHGY and CDR2 SAAAGT. The CDR3 is CASSYREQGKAFF. The CDR3 DNA reads TGTGCCAGCAGTTATAGGGAGCAGGGGAAAGCTTTCTTT.

The rearrangement joins TRBV7-2 to TRBJ1-6; possibly TRBD1 for D (5 bases). CDR3 length equals 16 residues. Trimming took 3 bases from V and 4 from J, leaving 13 bases between them. CDR1 and CDR2 (germline): SGHTA, FQGNSA. CDR3 region: CASSFKGAHYNSPLHF. The DNA of the CDR3 is TGTGCCAGCAGCTTTAAAGGGGCCCATTATAATTCACCCCTCCACTTT.

Of note for this clonotype: With a much larger clone just one base away, this may be a read error. The chain uses TRBV4-2 and TRBJ1-5; D is uncertain. V was clipped by 0 bases and J by 2 bases, with 2 bases between them. Germline V gene data show CDR1 as LGHNA and CDR2 as YNFKEQ. The CDR3 totals 13 residues. DNA for the CDR3: TGTGCCAGCAGCCAAGACCGCAATCAGCCCCAGCATTTT. Protein sequence: CASSQDRNQPQHF.

This clonotype has a count of ten or more. The chain carries TRBV20-1 and TRBJ1-1; D is uncertain. Germline CDR1 and CDR2: DFQATT and SNEGSKA (reference sequence). There are 12 residues in the CDR3. The V end lost 6 bases, the J end lost 1 base, and 9 bases lay between the germline ends. For the CDR3, the DNA is TGCAGTGCCCCGACATGGAACACTGAAGCTTTCTTT. Translating it yields CSAPTWNTEAFF.

In its sample, this clonotype was seen many times. The rearrangement links TRBV27 to TRBJ2-7, with D perhaps TRBD1 or TRBD2 (5 bases each). Trimming pared 7 bases from V and 2 bases from J, leaving 15 bases between. CDR3 size: 14 residues. Germline V gene sequence: CDR1 MNHEY, CDR2 SMNVEV (reference sequence). CDR3 protein: CASNPRGETYEQYF. As DNA, the CDR3 is TGTGCCAGCAATCCCCGGGGCGAGACCTACGAGCAGTACTTC.

This clonotype was recorded a few times. The CDR3 DNA is TGTGCCAGCGGGGCCGGAGAAGAGACCCAGTACTTC. This codes for CASGAGEETQYF. The gene calls are TRBV2 and TRBJ2-5, with D tentatively TRBD1 (5 bases). CDR1 and CDR2 from the germline V gene are SNHLY and FYNNEI. Trimming left V 8 bases short and J 3 bases short, with 10 bases between. The length of the CDR3 is 12 residues.

The rearrangement joins TRBV4-1 to TRBJ1-5; D gene ambiguous. CDR3 length: 12 amino acids. V was pared by 0 bases and J by 11 bases, with 8 bases between. Germline CDR1 and CDR2: MGHRA and YSYEKL. As DNA, the CDR3 is TGCGCCAGCAGCCAAGATGGGGATGCCCAGCATTTT. Encoded protein: CASSQDGDAQHF.

This clonotype was recorded at least ten times. DNA for the CDR3: TGTGCCAGCAGTCCCGCTTGGGGGACAGGGGGCTCGGTGGATCAGCCCCAGCATTTT. Encoded protein: CASSPAWGTGGSVDQPQHF. This chain joins TRBV28 and TRBJ1-5; the match to TRBD1 covers 12 bases. The CDR3 consists of 19 residues. Germline-derived CDR1 and CDR2 are MDHEN and SYDVKM. V shed 5 bases, J shed 5 bases, and the junction held 16 bases outside the gene matches.

This clonotype was seen ten or more times. Relative to the germline gene, one junction end is altered; a read error may explain this. V usage is TRBV7-3 and J usage is TRBJ2-3, with D hard to call. The germline CDR1 and CDR2 sequences are SGHTA and FQGTGA. The CDR3 is 14 amino acids. The CDR3 loop reads CASSPGPSTDTQYF. The DNA of the CDR3 is TGCGCCAGCAGCCCCGGACCTAGCACAGATACGCAGTATTTT.

This chain joins TRBV12-3 or TRBV12-4 and TRBJ1-1, with D perhaps matching TRBD1 (6 bases). V was clipped by 0 bases and J by 5 bases, with 13 bases between them. The CDR3 is 15 amino acids. CDR3 sequence reads: CASSLAPDSRTEAFF. In nucleotides, the CDR3 is TGTGCCAGCAGTTTAGCGCCGGACAGTCGGACTGAAGCTTTCTTT.

This clonotype was detected ten times or more. The chain recombines TRBV6-1 with TRBJ2-7; 9 positions match TRBD1. The germline gives CDR1 MNHNS, CDR2 SASEGT. The length of the CDR3 is 14 residues. V was clipped by 7 bases and J by 4 bases; unmatched bases: 8. The CDR3 DNA reads as TGTGCCAGCACCTTATGGGACAGGGAGTACGAGCAGTACTTC. The encoded protein is CASTLWDREYEQYF.

This clonotype was counted many times. CDR3 coding DNA: TGTGCCAGCGGTGGGGGCGTCAATCAGCCCCAGCATTTT. Its protein is CASGGGVNQPQHF. The rearrangement uses TRBV28 and TRBJ1-5, with D possibly matching TRBD1 (6 bases). This CDR3 spans 13 amino acids. Germline-derived CDR1 and CDR2 are MDHEN and SYDVKM. V shed 8 bases and J shed 3 bases, with 11 bases lying between them.

This clonotype was detected only a few times. This sequence joins TRBV6-1 and TRBJ2-5, with D uncertain. Germline V lookup: CDR1 MNHNS, CDR2 SASEGT. V lost 5 bases to trimming and J lost 5 bases, with 18 bases between them. This CDR3 spans 15 amino acids. The CDR3 sequence is CASSPNRLLRETQYF. The CDR3 nucleotides read TGTGCCAGCAGTCCTAATAGGCTACTAAGGGAGACCCAGTACTTC.

This clonotype came up many times. The genes are TRBV2 and TRBJ2-3, with D possibly being TRBD1 (6 bases). CDR1 is SNHLY, CDR2 FYNNEI, per germline. There are 12 residues in the CDR3. The V gene lost 7 bases and the J gene lost 5 bases, with 10 bases spanning the gap. CDR3 protein: CASKAGEDTQYF. The CDR3 DNA follows: TGTGCCAGCAAGGCAGGGGAAGATACGCAGTATTTT. Together with reference TRBV2 and TRBJ2-3, the CDR3 gives the full variable domain: EPEVTQTPSHQVTQMGQEVILRCVPISNHLYFYWYRQILGQKVEFLVSFYNNEISEKSEIFDDQFSVERPDGSNFTLKIRSTKLEDSAMYFCASKAGEDTQYFGPGTRLTVL.

This clonotype was seen many times. V is TRBV28 and J is TRBJ1-5; D gene unclear. V shed 6 bases and J shed 0 bases, with 6 bases lying between them. Germline V gives CDR1 MDHEN, CDR2 SYDVKM. This CDR3 has 13 amino acids. The CDR3 here is CASRESSNQPQHF. For the CDR3, the DNA is TGTGCCAGCAGAGAGTCTAGCAATCAGCCCCAGCATTTT.

This clonotype was observed at least ten times. This chain links TRBV5-6 with TRBJ1-2; D gene ambiguous. Germline V gene lookup returns CDR1 SGHDT and CDR2 YYEEEE. The CDR3 sequence is 11 residues long. V was clipped by 3 bases and J by 8 bases, with 8 bases between them. DNA for the CDR3: TGTGCCAGCAGCTGGCGTGTGGGCTACACCTTC. Residues: CASSWRVGYTF.

The table lists this clonotype with many counts. This chain joins TRBV12-3 or TRBV12-4 and TRBJ2-3; 15 nucleotides agree with TRBD2. This CDR3 comprises 17 residues. V gave up 4 bases and J gave up 6 bases; unmatched junction bases: 8. Written as DNA, the CDR3 is TGTGCCAGCAGTTCTGGACTAGCGGGGGGGCCAGGGGATACGCAGTATTTT. Translated, it gives CASSSGLAGGPGDTQYF.

This clonotype has more than one count but fewer than ten. The rearrangement uses TRBV28 and TRBJ1-6; no reliable D call. This CDR3 spans 13 amino acids. V was clipped by 8 bases and J by 10 bases, with 15 bases between them. Germline V gene lookup returns CDR1 MDHEN and CDR2 SYDVKM. This CDR3 is CASGVVRDSPLHF. The CDR3 nucleotides read TGTGCCAGCGGGGTAGTCCGCGACTCACCCCTCCACTTT.

This clonotype was counted many times. The genes are TRBV5-1 and TRBJ2-3; D is possibly TRBD1 (6 bases). CDR3 length: 15 residues. V was clipped by 2 bases and J by 3 bases, with 13 bases between them. Looked up from germline, CDR1 is SGHRS and CDR2 is YFSETQ. The CDR3 sequence is CASSLGAGETDTQYF. In DNA, the CDR3 is TGCGCCAGCAGCTTAGGGGCAGGGGAGACAGATACGCAGTATTTT.

This clonotype was picked up many times. The rearrangement uses TRBV6-1 and TRBJ1-1, with D hard to call. The germline V gene encodes CDR1 MNHNS and CDR2 SASEGT. Trimming cost V 5 bases and J 4 bases, with 8 bases left between them. The CDR3 extends over 12 amino acids. The CDR3 region is CASSSVGTEAFF. In DNA, the CDR3 is TGTGCCAGCAGTTCCGTGGGCACTGAAGCTTTCTTT.

The table lists this clonotype with many counts. This rearrangement joins TRBV3-1 to TRBJ2-7; 7 nucleotides line up with TRBD2. Germline V lookup: CDR1 LGHDT, CDR2 YNNKEL (reference sequence). J was trimmed by 5 bases and V by 5 bases; bases with no gene match: 9. CDR3 length: 14 residues. CDR3 loop: CASSAHPGGNEQYF. The CDR3 DNA reads TGTGCCAGCAGCGCCCATCCGGGAGGAAACGAGCAGTACTTC.

Regarding this clonotype: Given a much more abundant clone one base away, this may be a read error. This chain connects TRBV12-3 or TRBV12-4 to TRBJ1-1, with D tentatively TRBD1 (6 bases). This CDR3 contains 14 residues. This CDR3 reads CASSLRDTNIEAFF. CDR3 sequence (DNA): TGTGCCAGCAGTTTACGGGACACCAACATTGAAGCTTTCTTT.